The present entry profiles one T cell receptor (beta chain) with its context. This sample was taken from a study of blood T cell repertoires in COVID-19. For the study at large: Collection of acute and convalescent COVID-19 samples took place in the United States, Italy and Spain. The cDNA or gDNA used as material had been derived from T cells, B-cell-depleted T cells, or PBMCs.

Two consecutive negative NP/OP PCR tests, clearance, or resolved symptoms defined Cohort 3 recovery. Libraries were prepared by immunoSEQ multiplex PCR; TCRdb keeps only in-frame clonotypes and omits some of them. The sample contains about 370,000 clones, approximately 92% of which appear only once. This TCR derives from a man in his late teens or twenties who had recovered from COVID-19. Sequencing used PBMCs or T cells enriched from blood (not recorded which).

The CDR3 loop reads CASSIQVINSPLHF. Here the CDR3 DNA reads TGTGCCAGTAGTATACAGGTGATTAATTCACCCCTCCACTTT. The V gene is TRBV19, the J gene TRBJ1-6; no clear D gene. Germline V CDR1 and CDR2: LNHDA, SQIVND (reference sequence). Trimming removed 2 bases from V and 6 bases from J, with 8 bases in between. The length of the CDR3 is 14 residues.